This is a list of T cell receptor beta chains from one sample in a study of post-analysis software for immune sequencing data. TCRdb re-called the PCR reads through MiXCR, storing one row per CDR3 protein. This sample has 380,000 or so distinct CDR3 sequences, with roughly 36% found just once. What was sequenced was blood. These receptors were collected from a girl aged 10 to 17 with multiple sclerosis. CDR3s include the opening cysteine and the closing phenylalanine or tryptophan. The D gene is left open where the match is weak. Size values are once, few and many counts, or a class for expanded clones, and some rows have none.

. | TRBJ1-1 | 11 | TRBV20-1 | . | TGCAGCGGGGGAGTTAACACTGAAGCTTTCTTT | CSGGVNTEAFF
. | TRBJ1-5 | 13 | TRBV19 | . | TGTGCCAGTAGACCGACAGAGAAACAGCCCCAGCATTTT | CASRPTEKQPQHF
few | TRBJ2-3 | 13 | TRBV5-5 | . | TGTGCCAGCAGCTTGGATCTGCTTTATACGCAGTATTTT | CASSLDLLYTQYF
many | TRBJ1-3 | 13 | TRBV20-1 | . | TGCAGTGCCTCAAAGGGCAGGGTGGACACCATATATTTT | CSASKGRVDTIYF
few | TRBJ2-1 | 12 | TRBV12-3/TRBV12-4 | . | TGTGCCAGCAGAAGTAGGTACAATGAGCAGTTCTTC | CASRSRYNEQFF
. | TRBJ2-3 | 14 | TRBV10-1 | . | TGCGCCAGCGGTGGAAGTAGGGGAATAGATACGCAGTATTTT | CASGGSRGIDTQYF
few | TRBJ2-1 | 14 | TRBV14 | . | TGTGCCAGCAGCCAAGAATGGCCCAAAAATGAGCAGTTCTTC | CASSQEWPKNEQFF
. | TRBJ2-7 | 15 | TRBV5-1 | TRBD1 | TGCGCCAGCAGCATGCAGGGGGCGAACCTATACGAGCAGTACTTC | CASSMQGANLYEQYF
few | TRBJ2-1 | 17 | TRBV10-2 | . | TGCGCCAGCAGTGAGTCAACGCAGGGTTGGAAATCCAATGAGCAGTTCTTC | CASSESTQGWKSNEQFF
. | TRBJ2-4 | 12 | TRBV6-5 | . | TGTGCCACACAGGACGACAAAAACATTCAGTACTTC | CATQDDKNIQYF
. | TRBJ1-1 | 15 | TRBV12-3/TRBV12-4 | . | TGTGCCAGCAGCCCGGGAGGGTACGGTATGGGAGAAGCTTTCTTT | CASSPGGYGMGEAFF
. | TRBJ2-7 | 15 | TRBV10-3 | . | TGTGCCATCAGTGACCACACAGCCCCGAGGACCGAGCAGTACTTC | CAISDHTAPRTEQYF
. | TRBJ2-1 | 13 | TRBV7-2 | . | TGTGCCAGCAGCTTAATCTCCGGGCGTGAGCAGTTCTTC | CASSLISGREQFF
. | TRBJ1-6 | 13 | TRBV12-3/TRBV12-4 | . | TGTGCCAGCCGGTTCTCCTATAATTCACCCCTCCACTTT | CASRFSYNSPLHF
. | TRBJ2-3 | 13 | TRBV20-1 | TRBD2 | TGCAGTGCTAGAGGAGATCCGGGGGGTACGCAGTATTTT | CSARGDPGGTQYF
many | TRBJ1-1 | 11 | TRBV29-1 | . | TGCAGCGTTGAAGATCGCCGGGCCGCTTTCTTT | CSVEDRRAAFF
once | TRBJ2-3 | 15 | TRBV24-1 | . | TGTGCCACCAGTGATTTGCGGACAGAATTTGGTACGCAGTATTTT | CATSDLRTEFGTQYF
few | TRBJ2-1 | 15 | TRBV5-4 | TRBD2 | TGTGCCAGCACCCTAGGACTAGCGGTCGGGGATGAGCAGTTCTTC | CASTLGLAVGDEQFF